The clone carrying this T cell receptor beta chain showed up many times. Its specificity is unknown. This entry is derived from a study of T-cell reconstitution after alpha-beta-depleted transplantation in children. The CDR3 is 21 residues long. CDR1 and CDR2 from the germline V gene are LGHDT and YNNKEL (reference sequence). V was clipped by 1 base and J by 3 bases; unmatched bases: 21. Study observations and caveats: A year post-transplant, T-cell counts and diversity derived mostly from newly produced T cells.

Unique molecular identifiers were incorporated into the prepared TCRbeta library. TCRdb recomputed calls from the PCR reads with MiXCR, one row per CDR3 protein. The sample contains a few hundred thousand distinct CDR3 sequences, 43% of which appear only once. The rearrangement uses TRBV3-1 and TRBJ2-7; the match to TRBD2 covers 10 bases. This receptor was taken from a girl aged 2-9 years with aplastic anemia, due to receive a stem cell transplant. This specimen consisted of PBMCs, obtained before TCRalphabeta/CD19-depleted stem cell transplant. The CDR3 region is CASSQVLFPLAGDRGGYEQYF. The CDR3 coding sequence is TGTGCCAGCAGCCAAGTTCTTTTTCCCCTAGCGGGAGACCGTGGAGGCTACGAGCAGTACTTC.